This TCR beta chain was retrieved from a study of siplizumab effects on memory and regulatory T cells. Approximately 100,000 TCR templates per sample were sequenced. Assay: immunoSEQ multiplex PCR; the TCRdb copy retains only in-frame clones and omits some. The table includes 80,000 to 130,000 clones, 80% to 95% detected once. Study-level points and caveats: Proliferating siplizumab-culture Treg suppressive function went unconfirmed. There were only a minor fraction of alloreactive clones that mapped to unstimulated subsets. Naive or memory phenotype assignment was not possible for roughly 75-96% of proliferating CD4+ or CD8+ clones.

Worth noting for this clone: Its antigen is not known.

The CDR3 has 19 amino acids. CDR1 MNHEY and CDR2 SMNVEV come from the germline V gene (reference sequence). Trimming took 8 bases from V and 0 from J, leaving 25 bases between them. Sequencing used CD4+ T cells sorted from blood. This sequence originates from a human donor in good health. Some clones in this sample may be carry-over from other donors' samples. The chain uses TRBV27 and TRBJ1-4; the D gene is possibly TRBD1 (6 bases). The CDR3 reads CASASWDGGSPATNEKLFF. In DNA, the CDR3 is TGTGCCAGCGCCTCCTGGGACGGGGGCTCCCCTGCAACTAATGAAAAACTGTTTTTT. Looking up the rest from reference TRBV27 and TRBJ1-4 gives the full variable domain: EAQVTQNPRYLITVTGKKLTVTCSQNMNHEYMSWYRQDPGLGLRQIYYSMNVEVTDKGDVPEGYKVSRKEKRNFPLILESPSPNQTSLYFCASASWDGGSPATNEKLFFGSGTQLSVL.